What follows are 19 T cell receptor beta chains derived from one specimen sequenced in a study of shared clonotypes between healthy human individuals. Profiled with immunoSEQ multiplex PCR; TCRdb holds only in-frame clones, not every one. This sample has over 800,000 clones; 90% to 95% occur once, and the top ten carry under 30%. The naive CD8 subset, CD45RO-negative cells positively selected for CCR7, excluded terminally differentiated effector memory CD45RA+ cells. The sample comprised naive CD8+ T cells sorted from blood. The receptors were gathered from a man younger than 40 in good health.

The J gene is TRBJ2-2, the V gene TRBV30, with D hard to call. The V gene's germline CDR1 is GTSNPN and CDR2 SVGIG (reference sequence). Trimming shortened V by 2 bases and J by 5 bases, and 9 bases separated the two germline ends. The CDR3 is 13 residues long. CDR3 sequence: CAWSTWQTGELFF. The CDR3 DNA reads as TGTGCCTGGAGTACTTGGCAGACCGGGGAGCTGTTTTTT. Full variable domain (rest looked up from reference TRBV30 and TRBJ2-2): SQTIHQWPATLVQPVGSPLSLECTVEGTSNPNLYWYRQAAGRGLQLLFYSVGIGQISSEVPQNLSASRPQDRQFILSSKKLLLSDSGFYLCAWSTWQTGELFFGEGSRLTVL.

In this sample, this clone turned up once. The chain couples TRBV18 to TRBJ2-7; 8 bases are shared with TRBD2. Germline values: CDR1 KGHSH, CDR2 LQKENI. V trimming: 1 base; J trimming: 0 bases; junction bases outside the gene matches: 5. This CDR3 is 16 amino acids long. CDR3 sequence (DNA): TGTGCCAGCTCACCACTCGGGGGGGACCGCTCCTACGAGCAGTACTTC. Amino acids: CASSPLGGDRSYEQYF.

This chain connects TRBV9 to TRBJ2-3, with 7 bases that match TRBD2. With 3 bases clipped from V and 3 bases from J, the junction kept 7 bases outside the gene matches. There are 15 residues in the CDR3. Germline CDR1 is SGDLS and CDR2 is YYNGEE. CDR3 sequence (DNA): TGTGCCAGCAGCGCCTGGGGAGGGCCGACAGATACGCAGTATTTT. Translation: CASSAWGGPTDTQYF.

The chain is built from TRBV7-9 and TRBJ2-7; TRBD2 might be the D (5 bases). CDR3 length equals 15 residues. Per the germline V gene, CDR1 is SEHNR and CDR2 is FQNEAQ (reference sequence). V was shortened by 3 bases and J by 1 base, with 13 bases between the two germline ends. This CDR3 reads CASSFSGSQSYEQYF. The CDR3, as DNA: TGTGCCAGCAGCTTCAGTGGGAGTCAGTCCTACGAGCAGTACTTC.

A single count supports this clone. The CDR3 DNA is TGTGCCAGCAGTCCGGGACAGGGGCGTCAAAAACTGTTTTTT. It encodes CASSPGQGRQKLFF. The chain is built from TRBV2 and TRBJ1-4; 10 bases map to TRBD1. This CDR3 is built from 14 residues. V dropped 5 bases and J dropped 9; count of bases not matched to a gene: 6. In germline, CDR1 is SNHLY, CDR2 FYNNEI.

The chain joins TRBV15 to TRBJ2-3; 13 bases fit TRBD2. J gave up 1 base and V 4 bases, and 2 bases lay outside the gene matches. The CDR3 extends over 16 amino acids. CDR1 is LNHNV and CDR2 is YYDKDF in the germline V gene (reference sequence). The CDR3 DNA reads TGTGCCACCAGCACAGGGACTAGCGGGGGCACAGATACGCAGTATTTT. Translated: CATSTGTSGGTDTQYF. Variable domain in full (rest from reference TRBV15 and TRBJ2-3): DAMVIQNPRYQVTQFGKPVTLSCSQTLNHNVMYWYQQKSSQAPKLLFHYYDKDFNNEADTPDNFQSRRPNTSFCFLDIRSPGLGDTAMYLCATSTGTSGGTDTQYFGPGTRLTVL.

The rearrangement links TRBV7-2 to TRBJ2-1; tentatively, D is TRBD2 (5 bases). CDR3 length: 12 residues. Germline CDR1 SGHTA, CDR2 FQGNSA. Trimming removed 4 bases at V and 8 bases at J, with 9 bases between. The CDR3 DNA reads TGTGCCAGCAGCTCTGGGAGTGATGAGCAGTTCTTC. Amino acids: CASSSGSDEQFF.

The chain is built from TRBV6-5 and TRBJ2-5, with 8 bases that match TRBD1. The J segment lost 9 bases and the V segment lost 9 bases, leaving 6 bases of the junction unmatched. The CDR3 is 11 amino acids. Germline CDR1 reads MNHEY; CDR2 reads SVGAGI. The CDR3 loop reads CASRQGLAQYF. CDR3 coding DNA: TGTGCCAGTCGACAGGGGTTAGCCCAGTACTTC.

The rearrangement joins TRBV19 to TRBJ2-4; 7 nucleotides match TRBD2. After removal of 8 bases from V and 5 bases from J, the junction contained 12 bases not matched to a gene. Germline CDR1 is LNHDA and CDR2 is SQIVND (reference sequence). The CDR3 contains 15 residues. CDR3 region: CASHPTGTMENIQYF. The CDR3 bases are TGTGCCAGTCATCCAACCGGGACTATGGAAAACATTCAGTACTTC.

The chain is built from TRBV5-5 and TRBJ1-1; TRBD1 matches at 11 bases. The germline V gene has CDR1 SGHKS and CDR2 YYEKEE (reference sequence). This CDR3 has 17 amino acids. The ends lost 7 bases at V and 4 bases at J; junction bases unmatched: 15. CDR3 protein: CASDLGQGAFVGTEAFF. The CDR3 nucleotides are TGTGCCAGCGACCTAGGACAGGGGGCCTTTGTGGGCACTGAAGCTTTCTTT.

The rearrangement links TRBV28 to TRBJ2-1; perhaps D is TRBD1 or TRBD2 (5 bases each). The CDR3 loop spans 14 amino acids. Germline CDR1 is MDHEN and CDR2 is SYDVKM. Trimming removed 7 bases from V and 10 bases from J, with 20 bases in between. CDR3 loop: CASTWLGELREQFF. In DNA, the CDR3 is TGTGCCAGCACCTGGCTGGGGGAACTGCGGGAGCAGTTCTTC.

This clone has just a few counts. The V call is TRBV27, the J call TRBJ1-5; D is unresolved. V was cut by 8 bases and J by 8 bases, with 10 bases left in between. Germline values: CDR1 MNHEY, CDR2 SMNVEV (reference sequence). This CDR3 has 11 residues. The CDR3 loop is CASGRDEPQHF. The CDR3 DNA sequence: TGTGCCAGCGGGCGAGATGAGCCCCAGCATTTT.

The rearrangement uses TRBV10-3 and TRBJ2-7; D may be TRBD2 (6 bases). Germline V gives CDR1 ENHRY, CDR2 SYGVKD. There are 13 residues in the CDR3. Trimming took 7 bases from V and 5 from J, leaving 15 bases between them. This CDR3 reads CAINPGLGHEQYF. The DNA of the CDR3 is TGTGCCATCAACCCGGGACTGGGGCACGAGCAGTACTTC.

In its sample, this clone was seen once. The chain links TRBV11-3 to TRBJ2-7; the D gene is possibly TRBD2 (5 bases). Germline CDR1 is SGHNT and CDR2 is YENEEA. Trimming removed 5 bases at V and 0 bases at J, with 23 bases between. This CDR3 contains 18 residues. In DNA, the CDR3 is TGTGCCAGCAGCCGACGATCGGAGCGGCCCATTTACTCCTACGAGCAGTACTTC. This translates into CASSRRSERPIYSYEQYF.

The CDR3 loop reads CASSGNISAGVDMNEQFF. DNA for the CDR3: TGTGCCAGCAGCGGGAACATTAGCGCGGGAGTTGACATGAATGAGCAGTTCTTC. The J gene is TRBJ2-1, the V gene TRBV9; 7 bases are a match to TRBD2. The junction had 19 bases not matched to a gene; V was cut back by 3 bases and J by 7 bases. CDR1 is SGDLS and CDR2 is YYNGEE in the germline V gene. This CDR3 is 18 amino acids long.

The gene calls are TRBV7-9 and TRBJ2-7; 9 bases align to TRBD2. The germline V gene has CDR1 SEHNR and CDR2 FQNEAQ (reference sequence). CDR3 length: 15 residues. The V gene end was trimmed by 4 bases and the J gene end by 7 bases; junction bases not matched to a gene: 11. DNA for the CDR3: TGTGCCAGCAGCTCTCCCGGGACTAGCAGACTGGAGCAGTACTTC. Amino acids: CASSSPGTSRLEQYF. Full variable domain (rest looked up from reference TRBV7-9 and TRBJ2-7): DTGVSQNPRHKITKRGQNVTFRCDPISEHNRLYWYRQTLGQGPEFLTYFQNEAQLEKSRLLSDRFSAERPKGSFSTLEIQRTEQGDSAMYLCASSSPGTSRLEQYFGPGTRLTVT.

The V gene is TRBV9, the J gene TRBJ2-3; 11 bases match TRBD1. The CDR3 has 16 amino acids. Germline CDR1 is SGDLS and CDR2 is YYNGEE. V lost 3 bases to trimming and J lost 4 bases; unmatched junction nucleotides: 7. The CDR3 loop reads CASSARTGGIADTQYF. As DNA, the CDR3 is TGTGCCAGCAGCGCGAGGACAGGGGGCATCGCAGATACGCAGTATTTT.

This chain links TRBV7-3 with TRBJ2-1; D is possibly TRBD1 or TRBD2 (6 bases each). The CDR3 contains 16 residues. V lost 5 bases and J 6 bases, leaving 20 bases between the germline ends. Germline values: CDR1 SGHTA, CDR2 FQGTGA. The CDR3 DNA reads TGTGCCAGCAGCCCTCAGGGGTTTGGGACTGGCAATGAGCAGTTCTTC. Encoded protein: CASSPQGFGTGNEQFF.

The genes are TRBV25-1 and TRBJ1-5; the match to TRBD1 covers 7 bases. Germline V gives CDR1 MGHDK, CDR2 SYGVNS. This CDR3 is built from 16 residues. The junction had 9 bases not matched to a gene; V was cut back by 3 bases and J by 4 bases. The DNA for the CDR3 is TGTGCCAGCAGTGAGGTCGGGACAGAAGCTAATCAGCCCCAGCATTTT. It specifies CASSEVGTEANQPQHF.